This T cell receptor beta chain appears in the sequencing data of a study of technical replicates of blood from several donors. By sample share, this clone is large. The CDR3 sequence is 13 residues long. Trimming removed 7 bases from V and 0 bases from J; junction bases left unmatched: 2. The germline CDR1 and CDR2 sequences are SQVTM and ANQGSEA. Sequencing used immunoSEQ multiplex PCR; TCRdb keeps in-frame clones, though not all of them. The sample records roughly 15,000 clones, approximately 80% being singletons. The rearrangement joins TRBV29-1 to TRBJ2-1; TRBD1 matches 8 bases. The sample comprised PBMCs. The sequence was obtained from a human donor in good health. The CDR3 DNA follows: TGCAGCGCCACAGGGGGCTCCTACAATGAGCAGTTCTTC. Translated: CSATGGSYNEQFF.